This T cell receptor (beta chain) is from a study of regulatory T cells in long-lasting Graves disease. For the study at large: Graves' patients (newly diagnosed) had been on antithyroid drugs under 3 months.

Sample time point: newly diagnosed GD, antithyroid drugs for less than 3 months. PBMC RNA was the source of the TCR library. This clonotype was counted ten times or more. Its antigen remains unidentified. V lost 5 bases and J lost 6, with 21 bases in between. Per germline, CDR1 MNHEY and CDR2 SMNVEV (reference sequence). CDR3 length equals 16 residues. Study-wide points: Patients with persistent disease showed a bias toward TRBV28, TRBJ1-2 and TRBJ2-5.

TCR beta libraries were built with iRepertoire HTBI primers and Arm-PCR of CDR3 regions. Per the original data handling: Samples collectively showed some 60 TRBV and more than 12 TRBJ segments. Each CDR3 protein is one row after TCRdb ran MiXCR on the multiplex PCR reads. The V and J calls come from TCRdb's annotation, not from the publication. The sample shows about 540,000 distinct CDR3 sequences, 13% of them seen only once. Separately, the same data were catalogued under a study of T cells in Graves' hyperthyroidism and ophthalmopathy. This second study notes: Most thyroid clonotypes expanded above 0.001 were also detected in blood.

The sequence derives from a young man with Graves disease. The chain uses TRBV27 and TRBJ2-3, with a possible D match to TRBD2 (6 bases). This material consisted of peripheral blood mononuclear cells (PBMCs), taken at new diagnosis, from a patient treated with antithyroid drugs. The CDR3 DNA is TGTGCCAGCAGTCCCTCGGATATCGGGAGTTTGGATACGCAGTATTTT. Translating gives CASSPSDIGSLDTQYF.